The subject of this entry is one T cell receptor beta chain. The germline CDR1 and CDR2 sequences are MGHRA and YSYEKL. V dropped 5 bases and J dropped 5; count of bases not matched to a gene: 8. The CDR3 is 14 amino acids. Sequencing was performed with immunoSEQ multiplex PCR; in TCRdb, only in-frame clones are kept and a portion is missing. Here the sample spans around 530,000 clones, around three quarters being singletons. The entry originates in a study of shared clonotypes between healthy human individuals. Sequencing input: PBMCs. The TCR originated in a woman between 40 and 55 years old in good health. Some clones in this sample may be carry-over from other donors' samples. The chain joins TRBV4-1 to TRBJ1-1; TRBD1 matches at 7 bases. In DNA, the CDR3 is TGCGCCAGCAGCACCCGACAGGGATGGACTGAAGCTTTCTTT. Its translation: CASSTRQGWTEAFF.